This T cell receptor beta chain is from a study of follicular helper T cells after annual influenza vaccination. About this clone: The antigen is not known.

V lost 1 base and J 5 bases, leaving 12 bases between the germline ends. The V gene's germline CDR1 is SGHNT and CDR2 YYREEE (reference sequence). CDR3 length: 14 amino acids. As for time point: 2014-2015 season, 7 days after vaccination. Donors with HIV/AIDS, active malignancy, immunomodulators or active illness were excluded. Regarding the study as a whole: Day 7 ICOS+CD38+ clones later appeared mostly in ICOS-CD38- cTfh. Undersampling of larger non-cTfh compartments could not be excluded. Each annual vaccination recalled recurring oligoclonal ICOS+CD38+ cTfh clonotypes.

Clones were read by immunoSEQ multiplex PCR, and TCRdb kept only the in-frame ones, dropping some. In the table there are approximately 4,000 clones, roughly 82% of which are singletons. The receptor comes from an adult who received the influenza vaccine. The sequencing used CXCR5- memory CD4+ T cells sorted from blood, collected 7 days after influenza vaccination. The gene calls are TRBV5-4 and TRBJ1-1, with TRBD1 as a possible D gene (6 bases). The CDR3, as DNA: TGTGCCAGCAGCTTGTTAGGAGGGGGAACTGAAGCTTTCTTT. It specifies CASSLLGGGTEAFF.